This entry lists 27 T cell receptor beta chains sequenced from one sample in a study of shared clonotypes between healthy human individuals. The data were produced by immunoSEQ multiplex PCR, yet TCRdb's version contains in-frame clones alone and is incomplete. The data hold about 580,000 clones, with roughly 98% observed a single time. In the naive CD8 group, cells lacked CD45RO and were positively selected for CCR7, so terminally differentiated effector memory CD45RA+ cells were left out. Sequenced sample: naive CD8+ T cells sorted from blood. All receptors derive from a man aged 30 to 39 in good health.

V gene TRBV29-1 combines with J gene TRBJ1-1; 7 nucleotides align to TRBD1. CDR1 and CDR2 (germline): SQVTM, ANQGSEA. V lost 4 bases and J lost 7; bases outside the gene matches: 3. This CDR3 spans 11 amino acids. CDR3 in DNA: TGCAGCGTTGTGGGGACAGATGAAGCTTTCTTT. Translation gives CSVVGTDEAFF. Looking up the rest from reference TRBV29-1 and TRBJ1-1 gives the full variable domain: SAVISQKPSRDICQRGTSLTIQCQVDSQVTMMFWYRQQPGQSLTLIATANQGSEATYESGFVIDKFPISRPNLTFSTLTVSNMSPEDSSIYLCSVVGTDEAFFGQGTRLTVV.

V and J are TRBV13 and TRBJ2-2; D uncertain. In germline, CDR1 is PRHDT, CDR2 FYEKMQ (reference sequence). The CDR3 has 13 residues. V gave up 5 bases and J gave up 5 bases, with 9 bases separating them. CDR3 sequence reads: CASSRSVTGELFF. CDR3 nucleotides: TGTGCCAGCAGCCGAAGCGTGACCGGGGAGCTGTTTTTT.

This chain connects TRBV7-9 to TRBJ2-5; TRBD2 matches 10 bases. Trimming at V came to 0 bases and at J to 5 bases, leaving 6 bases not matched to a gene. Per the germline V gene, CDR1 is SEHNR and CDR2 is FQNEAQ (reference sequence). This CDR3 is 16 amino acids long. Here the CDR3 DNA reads TGTGCCAGCAGCTTAGCGGGCCTAGCGGGAGTTGAGACCCAGTACTTC. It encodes CASSLAGLAGVETQYF.

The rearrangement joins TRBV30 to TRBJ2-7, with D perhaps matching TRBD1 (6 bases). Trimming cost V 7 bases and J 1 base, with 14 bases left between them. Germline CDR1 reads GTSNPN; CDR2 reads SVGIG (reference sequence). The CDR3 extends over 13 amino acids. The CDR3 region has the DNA TGTGCCTTTTTTACAGGGCTATCCTACGAGCAGTACTTC. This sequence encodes CAFFTGLSYEQYF.

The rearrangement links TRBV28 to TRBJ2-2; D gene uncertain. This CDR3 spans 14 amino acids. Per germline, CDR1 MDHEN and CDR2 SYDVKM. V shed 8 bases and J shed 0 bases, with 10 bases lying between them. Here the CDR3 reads CASLGLANTGELFF. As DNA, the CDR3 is TGTGCCAGCCTCGGGCTCGCGAACACCGGGGAGCTGTTTTTT.

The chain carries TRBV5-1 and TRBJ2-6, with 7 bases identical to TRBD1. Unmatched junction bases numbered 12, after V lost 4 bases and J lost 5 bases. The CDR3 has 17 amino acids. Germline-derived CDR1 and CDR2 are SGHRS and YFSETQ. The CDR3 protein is CASSTDGQDPWANVLTF. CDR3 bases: TGCGCCAGCAGCACCGATGGACAGGACCCCTGGGCCAACGTCCTGACTTTC.

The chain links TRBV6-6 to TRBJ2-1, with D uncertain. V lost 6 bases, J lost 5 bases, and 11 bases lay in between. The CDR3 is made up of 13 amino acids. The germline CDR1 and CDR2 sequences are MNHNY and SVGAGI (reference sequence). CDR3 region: CASSRGPNNEQFF. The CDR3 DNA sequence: TGTGCCAGCAGCCGAGGACCCAACAATGAGCAGTTCTTC.

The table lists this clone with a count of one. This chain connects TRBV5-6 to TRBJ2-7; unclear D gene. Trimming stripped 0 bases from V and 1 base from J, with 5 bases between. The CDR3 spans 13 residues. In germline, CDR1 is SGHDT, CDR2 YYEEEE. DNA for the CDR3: TGTGCCAGCAGCTTGGACTTTTCCTACGAGCAGTACTTC. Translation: CASSLDFSYEQYF.

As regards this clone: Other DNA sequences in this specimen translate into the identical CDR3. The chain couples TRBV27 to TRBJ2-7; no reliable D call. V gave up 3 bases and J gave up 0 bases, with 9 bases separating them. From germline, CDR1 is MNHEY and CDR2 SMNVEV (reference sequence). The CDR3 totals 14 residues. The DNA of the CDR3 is TGTGCCAGCAGTTTTGGACGGAGCTCCTACGAGCAGTACTTC. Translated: CASSFGRSSYEQYF.

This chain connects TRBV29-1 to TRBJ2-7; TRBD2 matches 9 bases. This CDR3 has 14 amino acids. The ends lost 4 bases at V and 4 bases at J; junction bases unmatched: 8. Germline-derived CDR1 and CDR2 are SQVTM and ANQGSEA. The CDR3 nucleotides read TGCAGCGTTGGGCTAGCGGGGACGGGTTACGAGCAGTACTTC. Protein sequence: CSVGLAGTGYEQYF.

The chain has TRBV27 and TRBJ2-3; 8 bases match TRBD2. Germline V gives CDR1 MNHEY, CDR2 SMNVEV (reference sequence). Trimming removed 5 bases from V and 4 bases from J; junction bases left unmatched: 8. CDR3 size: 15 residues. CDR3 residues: CASSPTAGVPDTQYF. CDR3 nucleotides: TGTGCCAGCAGTCCTACAGCGGGAGTACCAGATACGCAGTATTTT.

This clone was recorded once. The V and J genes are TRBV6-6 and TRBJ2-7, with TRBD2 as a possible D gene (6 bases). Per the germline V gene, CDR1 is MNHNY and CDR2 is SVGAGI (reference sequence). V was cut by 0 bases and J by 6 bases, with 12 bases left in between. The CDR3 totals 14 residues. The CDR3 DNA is TGTGCCAGCAGTTACTCGGAGGGGCGATCCGAGCAGTACTTC. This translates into CASSYSEGRSEQYF.

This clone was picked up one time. CDR3 DNA sequence: TGTGCCAGCAGCTTGAACGCTCAGGCTAACATTCAGTACTTC. It encodes CASSLNAQANIQYF. This chain links TRBV11-3 with TRBJ2-4; D ambiguous. V was shortened by 3 bases and J by 7 bases, with 13 bases between the two germline ends. The CDR3 extends over 14 amino acids. Looked up from germline, CDR1 is SGHNT and CDR2 is YENEEA.

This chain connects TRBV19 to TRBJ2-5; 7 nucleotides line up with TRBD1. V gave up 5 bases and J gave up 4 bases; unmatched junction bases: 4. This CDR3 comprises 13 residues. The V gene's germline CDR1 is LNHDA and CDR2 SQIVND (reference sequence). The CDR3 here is CASSSWDRETQYF. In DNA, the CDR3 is TGTGCCAGTAGTTCCTGGGACAGAGAGACCCAGTACTTC.

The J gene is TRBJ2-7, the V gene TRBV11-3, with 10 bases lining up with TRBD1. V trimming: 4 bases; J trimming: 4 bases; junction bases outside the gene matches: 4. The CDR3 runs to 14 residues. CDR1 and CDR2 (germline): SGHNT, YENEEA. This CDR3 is CASSYGTGAYEQYF. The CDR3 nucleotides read TGTGCCAGCAGCTACGGGACAGGGGCTTACGAGCAGTACTTC.

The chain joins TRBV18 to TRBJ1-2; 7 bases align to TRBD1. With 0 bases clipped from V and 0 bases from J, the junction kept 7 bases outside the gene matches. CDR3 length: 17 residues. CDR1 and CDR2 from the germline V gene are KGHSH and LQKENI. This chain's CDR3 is CASSPPKGTAPNYGYTF. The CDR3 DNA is TGTGCCAGCTCACCACCGAAAGGGACAGCTCCTAACTATGGCTACACCTTC.

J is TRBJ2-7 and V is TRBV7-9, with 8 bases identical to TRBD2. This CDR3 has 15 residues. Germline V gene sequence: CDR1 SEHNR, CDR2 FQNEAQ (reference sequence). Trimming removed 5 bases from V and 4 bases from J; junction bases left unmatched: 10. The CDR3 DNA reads TGTGCCAGCAGCCCCGACGGGACTAGTAGGTACGAGCAGTACTTC. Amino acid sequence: CASSPDGTSRYEQYF.

The CDR3 region has the DNA TGCGCCAGCAGCCAAGATGCACAGCCGACTAACTATGGCTACACCTTC. Translation gives CASSQDAQPTNYGYTF. The chain is built from TRBV4-3 and TRBJ1-2, with D uncertain. The CDR3 is made up of 16 amino acids. CDR1 is LGHNA and CDR2 is YSLEER in the germline V gene. V lost 0 bases, J lost 0 bases, and 11 bases lay in between.

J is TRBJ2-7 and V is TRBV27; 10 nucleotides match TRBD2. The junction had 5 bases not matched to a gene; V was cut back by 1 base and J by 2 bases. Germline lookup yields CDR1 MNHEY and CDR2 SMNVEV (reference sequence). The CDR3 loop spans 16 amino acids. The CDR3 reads CASSLLRTSGTYEQYF. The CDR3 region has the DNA TGTGCCAGCAGTTTATTGAGGACTAGCGGTACCTACGAGCAGTACTTC.

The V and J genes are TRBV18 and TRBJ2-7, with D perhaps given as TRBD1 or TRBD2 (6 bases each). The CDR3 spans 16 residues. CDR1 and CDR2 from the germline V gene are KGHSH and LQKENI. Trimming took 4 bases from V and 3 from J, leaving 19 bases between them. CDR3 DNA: TGTGCCAGCTCACGATACCGGGACACGGGGGACTACGAGCAGTACTTC. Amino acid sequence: CASSRYRDTGDYEQYF.

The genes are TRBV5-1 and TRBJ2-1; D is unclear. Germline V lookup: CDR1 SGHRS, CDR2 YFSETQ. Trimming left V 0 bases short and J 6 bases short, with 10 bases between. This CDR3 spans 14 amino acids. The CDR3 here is CASSLGTLLNEQFF. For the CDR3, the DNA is TGCGCCAGCAGCTTGGGTACACTACTCAATGAGCAGTTCTTC.

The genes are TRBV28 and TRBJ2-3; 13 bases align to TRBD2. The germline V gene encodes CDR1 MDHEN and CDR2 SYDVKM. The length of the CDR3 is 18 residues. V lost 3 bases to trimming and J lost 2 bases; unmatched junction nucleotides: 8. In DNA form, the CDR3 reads TGTGCCAGCAGTTTGACCCGGACTAGCGGGAGTGACACAGATACGCAGTATTTT. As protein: CASSLTRTSGSDTDTQYF.

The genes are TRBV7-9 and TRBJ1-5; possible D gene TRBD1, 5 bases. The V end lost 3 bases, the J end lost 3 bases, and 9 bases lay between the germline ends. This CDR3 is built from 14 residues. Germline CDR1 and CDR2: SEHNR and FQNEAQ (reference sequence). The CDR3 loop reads CASSFDSLNQPQHF. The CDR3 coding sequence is TGTGCCAGCAGCTTTGACAGCCTCAATCAGCCCCAGCATTTT.

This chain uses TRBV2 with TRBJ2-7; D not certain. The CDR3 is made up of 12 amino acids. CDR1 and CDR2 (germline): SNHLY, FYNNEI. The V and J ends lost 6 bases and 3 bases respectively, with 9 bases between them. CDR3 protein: CASSEQNYEQYF. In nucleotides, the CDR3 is TGTGCCAGCAGCGAACAGAACTACGAGCAGTACTTC.

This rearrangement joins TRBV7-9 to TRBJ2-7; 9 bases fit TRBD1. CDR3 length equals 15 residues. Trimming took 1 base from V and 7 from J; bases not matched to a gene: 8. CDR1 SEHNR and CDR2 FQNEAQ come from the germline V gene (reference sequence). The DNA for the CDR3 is TGTGCCAGCAGCTTAGATGTACAGGGGGCGGAGGAGCAGTACTTC. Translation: CASSLDVQGAEEQYF.

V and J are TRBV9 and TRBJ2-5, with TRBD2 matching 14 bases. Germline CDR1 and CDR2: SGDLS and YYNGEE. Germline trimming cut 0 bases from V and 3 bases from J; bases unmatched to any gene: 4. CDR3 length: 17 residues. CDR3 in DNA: TGTGCCAGCAGCGTAGACGGGGGACTAGCGGGAGAAGAGACCCAGTACTTC. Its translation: CASSVDGGLAGEETQYF.

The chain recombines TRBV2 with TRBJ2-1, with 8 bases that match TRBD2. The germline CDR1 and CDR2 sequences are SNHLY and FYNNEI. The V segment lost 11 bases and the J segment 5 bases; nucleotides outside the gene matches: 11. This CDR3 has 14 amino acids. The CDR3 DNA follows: TGTGCCGGGGGGACTAGTACCACGAACAATGAGCAGTTCTTC. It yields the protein CAGGTSTTNNEQFF.